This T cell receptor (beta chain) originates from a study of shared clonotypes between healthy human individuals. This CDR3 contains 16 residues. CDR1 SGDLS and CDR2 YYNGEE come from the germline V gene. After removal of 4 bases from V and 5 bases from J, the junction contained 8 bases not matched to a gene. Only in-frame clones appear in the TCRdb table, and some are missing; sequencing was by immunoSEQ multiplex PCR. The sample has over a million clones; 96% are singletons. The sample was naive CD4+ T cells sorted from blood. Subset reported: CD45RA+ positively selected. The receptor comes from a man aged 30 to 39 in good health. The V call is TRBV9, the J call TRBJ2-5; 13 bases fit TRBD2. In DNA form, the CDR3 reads TGTGCCAGCAGCACCGGACTAGCGGGAGTAGAGGAGACCCAGTACTTC. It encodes CASSTGLAGVEETQYF.